This TCR beta chain was sequenced for a study of blood T cell repertoires in COVID-19. Study as a whole: Material from acute and convalescent COVID-19 was sourced from the United States, Italy and Spain.

The CDR3 is 12 residues long. Germline CDR1 and CDR2: SEHNR and FQNEAQ (reference sequence). V lost 6 bases, J lost 5 bases, and 10 bases lay in between. This clone was seen a few times. Followed over time, Seattle patients had been enrolled while infection was active. The table came from immunoSEQ multiplex PCR; TCRdb's copy has only in-frame clones and leaves some out. The sample shows fewer than 350,000 clones, roughly nine tenths of them seen only once. The sequencing sample was made of peripheral blood. The chain combines TRBV7-9 with TRBJ1-1; maybe TRBD1 (5 bases). The origin of this receptor is a woman in her 30s with COVID-19, enrolled during active disease. The CDR3 sequence: CASRIGQTEAFF. CDR3 nucleotides: TGTGCCAGCAGAATTGGACAAACTGAAGCTTTCTTT.